The TCR beta chain described here comes from a study of a mutant IDH1 vaccine in newly diagnosed glioma. Across the whole study: Sex distribution of treated patients was about 62% male and approximately 38% female; mean age was 40.4 years. Those enrolled had earlier been treated with radiotherapy, temozolomide, or both, mostly both. V12 corresponded to week 35 and V13 to week 47.

Produced via immunoSEQ multiplex PCR; TCRdb's table is partial and in-frame only. This table holds tens of thousands of clones, 60% to 85% found once. Specified time point: week 35, safety follow-up. Every single dose of the vaccine, 300 ug of mutant IDH1 20-mer peptide, came with topical imiquimod. This clone was seen only a few times. As yet, its antigen is unknown. Germline V CDR1 and CDR2: SGHDT, YYEEEE. The length of the CDR3 is 16 residues. V was shortened by 3 bases and J by 1 base, with 14 bases between the two germline ends. The chain carries TRBV5-6 and TRBJ1-5; unclear D gene. The sequencing used PBMCs, collected from a glioma patient whose treatment included an IDH1 peptide vaccine. The receptor's source is a man aged 35-49 years with glioma. CDR3 protein: CASSSMGLESNQPQHF. As DNA, the CDR3 is TGTGCCAGCAGCTCCATGGGGTTGGAAAGCAATCAGCCCCAGCATTTT.